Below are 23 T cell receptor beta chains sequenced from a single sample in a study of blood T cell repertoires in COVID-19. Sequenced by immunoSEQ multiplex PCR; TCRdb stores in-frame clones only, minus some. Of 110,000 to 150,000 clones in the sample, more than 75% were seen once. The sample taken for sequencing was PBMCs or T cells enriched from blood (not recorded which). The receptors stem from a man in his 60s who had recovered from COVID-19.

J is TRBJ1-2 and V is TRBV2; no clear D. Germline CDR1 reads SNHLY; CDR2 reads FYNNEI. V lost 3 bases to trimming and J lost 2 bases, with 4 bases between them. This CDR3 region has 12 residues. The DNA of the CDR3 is TGTGCCAGCAGTGACAGGAACTATGGCTACACCTTC. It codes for CASSDRNYGYTF. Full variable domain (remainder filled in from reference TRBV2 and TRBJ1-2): EPEVTQTPSHQVTQMGQEVILRCVPISNHLYFYWYRQILGQKVEFLVSFYNNEISEKSEIFDDQFSVERPDGSNFTLKIRSTKLEDSAMYFCASSDRNYGYTFGSGTRLTVV.

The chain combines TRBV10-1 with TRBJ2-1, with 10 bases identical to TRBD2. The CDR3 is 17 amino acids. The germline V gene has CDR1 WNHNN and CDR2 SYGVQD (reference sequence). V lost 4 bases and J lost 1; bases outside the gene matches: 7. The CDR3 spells CASSGSSSGRSYNEQFF. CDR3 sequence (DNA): TGCGCCAGCAGTGGGTCCTCTAGCGGGAGATCCTACAATGAGCAGTTCTTC.

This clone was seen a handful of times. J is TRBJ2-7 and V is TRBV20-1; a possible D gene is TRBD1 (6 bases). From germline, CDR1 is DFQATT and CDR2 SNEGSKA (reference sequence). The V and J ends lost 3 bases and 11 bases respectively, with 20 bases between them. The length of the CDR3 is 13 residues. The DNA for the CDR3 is TGCAGTGCTAGTCGTCAGGGGCGTACGAGGGAGTACTTC. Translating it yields CSASRQGRTREYF.

The CDR3 nucleotides are TGCGCCAGCAGCTTTCGTCCCGTACGGAGCGATGAGCAGTTCTTC. Amino acid sequence: CASSFRPVRSDEQFF. The chain recombines TRBV5-1 with TRBJ2-1, with D uncertain. Germline V CDR1 and CDR2: SGHRS, YFSETQ. Trimming took off 2 bases at V and 8 bases at J, with 17 bases between the two ends. The CDR3 spans 15 residues.

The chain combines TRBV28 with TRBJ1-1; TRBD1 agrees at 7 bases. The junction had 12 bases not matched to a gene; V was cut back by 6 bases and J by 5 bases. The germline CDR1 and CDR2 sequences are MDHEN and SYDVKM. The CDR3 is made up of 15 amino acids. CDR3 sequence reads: CASRLGTEPVTEAFF. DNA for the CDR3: TGTGCCAGCAGACTAGGGACAGAGCCGGTAACTGAAGCTTTCTTT. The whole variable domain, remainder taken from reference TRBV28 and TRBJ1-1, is DVKVTQSSRYLVKRTGEKVFLECVQDMDHENMFWYRQDPGLGLRLIYFSYDVKMKEKGDIPEGYSVSREKKERFSLILESASTNQTSMYLCASRLGTEPVTEAFFGQGTRLTVV.

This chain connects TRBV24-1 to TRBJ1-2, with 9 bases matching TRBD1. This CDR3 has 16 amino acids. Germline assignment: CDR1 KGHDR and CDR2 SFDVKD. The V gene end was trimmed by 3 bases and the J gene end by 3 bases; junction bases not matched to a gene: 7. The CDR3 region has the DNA TGTGCCACCAGTGATGCCCCGGGACAGGGACACTATGGCTACACCTTC. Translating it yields CATSDAPGQGHYGYTF.

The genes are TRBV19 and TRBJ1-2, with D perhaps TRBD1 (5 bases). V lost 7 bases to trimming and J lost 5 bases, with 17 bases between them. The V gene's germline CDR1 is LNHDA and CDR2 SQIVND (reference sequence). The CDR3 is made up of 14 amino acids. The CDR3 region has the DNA TGTGCCAGTACCATTAACAGAGACAGATATGGCTACACCTTC. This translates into CASTINRDRYGYTF.

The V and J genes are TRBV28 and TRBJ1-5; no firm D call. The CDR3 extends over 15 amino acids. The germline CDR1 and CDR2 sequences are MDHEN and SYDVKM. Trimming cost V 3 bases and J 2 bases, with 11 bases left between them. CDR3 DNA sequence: TGTGCCAGCAGTTTTCTATTGGGAGGCAATCAGCCCCAGCATTTT. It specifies CASSFLLGGNQPQHF.

CDR3 sequence (DNA): TGTGCCAGCAGTTACGGGGCGGGAGTAAGGTACGAGCAGTACTTC. The encoded protein is CASSYGAGVRYEQYF. The genes are TRBV6-2 or TRBV6-3 and TRBJ2-7; TRBD2 matches at 7 bases. CDR1 is MNHEY, CDR2 SVGEGT, per germline. V shed 2 bases, J shed 4 bases, and the junction held 8 bases outside the gene matches. The CDR3 contains 15 residues.

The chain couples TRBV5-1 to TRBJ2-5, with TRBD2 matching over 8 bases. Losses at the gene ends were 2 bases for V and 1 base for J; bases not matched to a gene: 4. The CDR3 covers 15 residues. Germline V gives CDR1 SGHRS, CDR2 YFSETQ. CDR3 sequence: CASSFFGGAQETQYF. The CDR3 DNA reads TGCGCCAGCAGCTTCTTCGGGGGGGCCCAAGAGACCCAGTACTTC.

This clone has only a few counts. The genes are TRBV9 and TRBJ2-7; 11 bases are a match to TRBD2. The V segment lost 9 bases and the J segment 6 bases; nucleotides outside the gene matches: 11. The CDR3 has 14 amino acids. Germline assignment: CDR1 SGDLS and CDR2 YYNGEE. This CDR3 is CATFPSGRPCEQYF. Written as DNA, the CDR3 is TGTGCCACCTTCCCTAGCGGGAGGCCATGCGAGCAGTACTTC.

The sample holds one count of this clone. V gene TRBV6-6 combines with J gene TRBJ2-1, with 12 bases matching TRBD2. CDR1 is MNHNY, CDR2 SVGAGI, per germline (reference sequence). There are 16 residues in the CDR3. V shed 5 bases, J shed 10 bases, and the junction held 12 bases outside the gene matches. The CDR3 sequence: CASSRSSGGALGEQFF. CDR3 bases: TGTGCCAGCAGTCGATCTAGCGGGGGGGCCTTAGGGGAGCAGTTCTTC.

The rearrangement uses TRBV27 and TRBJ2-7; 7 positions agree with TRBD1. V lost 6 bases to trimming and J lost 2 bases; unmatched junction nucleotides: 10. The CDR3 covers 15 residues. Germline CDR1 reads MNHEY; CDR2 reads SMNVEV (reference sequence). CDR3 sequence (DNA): TGTGCCAGCAGCCAAGCCGGGACAGCCCCCTACGAGCAGTACTTC. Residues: CASSQAGTAPYEQYF.

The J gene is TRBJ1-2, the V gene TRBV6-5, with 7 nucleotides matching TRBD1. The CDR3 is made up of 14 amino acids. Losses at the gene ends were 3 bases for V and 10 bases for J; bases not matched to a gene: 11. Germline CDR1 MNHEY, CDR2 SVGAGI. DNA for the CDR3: TGTGCCAGCAGTTATGAGAGCGGCAGGGGGTTCTACACCTTC. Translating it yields CASSYESGRGFYTF.

CDR3 amino acids: CASSPGQTPYNEQFF. CDR3 sequence (DNA): TGTGCCAGCAGCCCTGGACAGACTCCCTACAATGAGCAGTTCTTC. The chain links TRBV11-2 to TRBJ2-1; possibly TRBD1 for D (6 bases). V gave up 5 bases and J gave up 2 bases, with 13 bases separating them. The germline gives CDR1 SGHAT, CDR2 FQNNGV. The CDR3 loop spans 15 amino acids.

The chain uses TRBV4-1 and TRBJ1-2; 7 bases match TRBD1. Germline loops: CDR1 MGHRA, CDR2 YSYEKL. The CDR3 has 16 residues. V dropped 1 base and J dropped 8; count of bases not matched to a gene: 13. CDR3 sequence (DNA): TGCGCCAGCAGCCAAGGGGGACAGCTAGCCACTTCGGGCTACACCTTC. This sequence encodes CASSQGGQLATSGYTF.

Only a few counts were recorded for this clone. The CDR3: CASSPTRYGSQVNEQYF. The CDR3 DNA follows: TGTGCCAGCAGCCCGACGAGGTACGGCAGCCAAGTCAACGAGCAGTACTTC. The chain has TRBV9 and TRBJ2-7; D remains ambiguous. Germline lookup yields CDR1 SGDLS and CDR2 YYNGEE. The length of the CDR3 is 17 residues. V dropped 4 bases and J dropped 5 bases, with 25 bases sitting between them. Together with reference TRBV9 and TRBJ2-7, the CDR3 gives the full variable domain: DSGVTQTPKHLITATGQRVTLRCSPRSGDLSVYWYQQSLDQGLQFLIQYYNGEERAKGNILERFSAQQFPDLHSELNLSSLELGDSALYFCASSPTRYGSQVNEQYFGPGTRLTVT.

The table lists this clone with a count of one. CDR3: CASTRGQGGTEAFF. In DNA form, the CDR3 reads TGTGCCAGCACCCGGGGACAGGGAGGGACTGAAGCTTTCTTT. The chain has TRBV11-2 and TRBJ1-1; 9 bases line up with TRBD1. With V trimmed by 7 bases and J by 5 bases, 8 bases remained unmatched. The CDR3 loop spans 14 amino acids. Germline CDR1 reads SGHAT; CDR2 reads FQNNGV.

The CDR3 sequence is CASSLFGESEQYF. CDR3 in DNA: TGTGCCAGCAGCCTCTTCGGGGAGTCCGAGCAGTACTTC. The V and J genes are TRBV7-9 and TRBJ2-7; TRBD2 might be the D (5 bases). Germline values: CDR1 SEHNR, CDR2 FQNEAQ (reference sequence). The CDR3 sequence is 13 residues long. With 5 bases removed from V and 6 bases from J, the gap between germline ends came to 14 bases.

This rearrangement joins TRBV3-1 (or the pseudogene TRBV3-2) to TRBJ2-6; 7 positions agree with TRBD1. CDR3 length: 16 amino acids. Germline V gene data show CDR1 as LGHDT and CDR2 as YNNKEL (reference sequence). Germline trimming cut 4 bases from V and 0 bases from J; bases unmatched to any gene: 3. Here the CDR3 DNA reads TGTGCCAGCAGCCGGGACAGAAACTCTGGGGCCAACGTCCTGACTTTC. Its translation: CASSRDRNSGANVLTF.

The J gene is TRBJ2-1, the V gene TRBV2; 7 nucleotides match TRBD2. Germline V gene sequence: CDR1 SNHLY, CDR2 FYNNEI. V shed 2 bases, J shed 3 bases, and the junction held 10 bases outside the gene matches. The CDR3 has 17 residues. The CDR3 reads CASSENRGLAVYNEQFF. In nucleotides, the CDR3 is TGTGCCAGCAGTGAAAACCGAGGGCTAGCGGTCTACAATGAGCAGTTCTTC.

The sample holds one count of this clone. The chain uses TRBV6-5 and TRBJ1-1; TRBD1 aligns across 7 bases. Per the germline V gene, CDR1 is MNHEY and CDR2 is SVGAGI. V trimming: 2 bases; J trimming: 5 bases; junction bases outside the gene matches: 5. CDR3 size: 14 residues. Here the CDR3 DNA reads TGTGCCAGCAGTTACAGGGGGCAAGGGACTGAAGCTTTCTTT. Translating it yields CASSYRGQGTEAFF.

Here the CDR3 DNA reads TGTGCCAGCTCACCCCGCGGGGAGACCCAGTACTTC. This sequence encodes CASSPRGETQYF. This chain uses TRBV18 with TRBJ2-5, with D possibly being TRBD2 (5 bases). The CDR3 runs 12 residues. V lost 3 bases and J 5 bases, leaving 7 bases between the germline ends. CDR1 and CDR2 from the germline V gene are KGHSH and LQKENI.